This TCR beta chain was found in a study of blood T cell repertoires in COVID-19. TCRdb's table, derived via immunoSEQ multiplex PCR, lists solely in-frame clones and lacks some. Of roughly 63,000 clones detected, 70% to 85% appear once; the ten largest clones hold 30% to 40%. The trim removed 0 bases at V and 8 bases at J, leaving 8 bases unmatched. Germline lookup yields CDR1 GTSNPN and CDR2 SVGIG (reference sequence). CDR3 length: 14 amino acids. The sample comprised peripheral blood. The J gene is TRBJ2-3, the V gene TRBV30; 7 bases match TRBD2. The sequence was collected from a human donor in a cohort sampled during active COVID-19. The CDR3 bases are TGTGCCTGGAGTGTAGTAACGGGAGGAGTTACGCAGTATTTT. Its protein product is CAWSVVTGGVTQYF.